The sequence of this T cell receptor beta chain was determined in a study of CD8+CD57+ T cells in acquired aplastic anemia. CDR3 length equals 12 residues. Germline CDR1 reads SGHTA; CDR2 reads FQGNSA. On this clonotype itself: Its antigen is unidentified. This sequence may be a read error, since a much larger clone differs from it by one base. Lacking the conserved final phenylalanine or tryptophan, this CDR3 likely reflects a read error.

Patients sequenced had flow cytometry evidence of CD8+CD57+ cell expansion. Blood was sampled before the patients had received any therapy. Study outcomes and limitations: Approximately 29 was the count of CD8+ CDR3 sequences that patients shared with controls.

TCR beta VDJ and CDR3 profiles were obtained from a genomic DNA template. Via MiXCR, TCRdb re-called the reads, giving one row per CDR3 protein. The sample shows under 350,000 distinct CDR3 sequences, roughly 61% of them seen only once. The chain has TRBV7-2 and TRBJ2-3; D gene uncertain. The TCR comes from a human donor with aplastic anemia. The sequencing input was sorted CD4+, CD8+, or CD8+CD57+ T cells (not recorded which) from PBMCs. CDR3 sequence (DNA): TGTGCCAGCAGTTCTTTGATAGATGCGCAGTATTCT. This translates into CASSSLIDAQYS.